What follows describes a single TCR beta chain. This clonotype showed up many times. There is no known antigen for this receptor. The sample holds no much larger clone one base away, and base qualities are not on file. Trimming removed 0 bases from V and 6 bases from J, leaving 8 bases between the germline ends. The CDR3, cysteine through phenylalanine, is 13 amino acids long. Just the 39-base CDR3 DNA is kept, in frame starting at base 1. The germline V gene encodes CDR1 DFQATT and CDR2 SNEGSKA (reference sequence). The record originates from a study of neurological immune-mediated disorders (dated by TCRdb to about 2019). Looking at the study overall: Among the roughly 34 multiple sclerosis patients, relapsing-remitting MS was present in some 31 and secondary progressive MS was present in 3. Alongside PBMC samples, the set of approximately 100 TCR-beta libraries contained longitudinal samples, technical triplicates, and paired CD4+ and CD8+ T-cell subsets that had been sorted. Each longitudinal HAM/TSP and healthy donor was sampled at 3 time-points spaced at about 3-45 month intervals. The cohort included 68 subjects: some 15 with HAM/TSP, about 35 with multiple sclerosis, and 20 or so healthy controls. Peripheral blood TCR-beta repertoires from HTLV-I-associated myelopathy (HAM/TSP) patients, multiple sclerosis patients and healthy controls were compared by UMI-based sequencing. On the study overall, not on this receptor specifically: The MS cluster was not associated with any clinical or MRI features, and the authors stated that larger cohorts are needed. Phylogenetic analysis grouped repertoires from 18 of 34 MS patients into a cluster of related CDR3 sequences, suggesting a possible repertoire-level signature. Across subjects, expanded clones never shared an identical CDR3 amino acid sequence, which suggests that the TCR-beta repertoires in every group were private. The highest TCR clonal expansion was observed in HAM/TSP patients, whereas the lowest was observed in MS patients, even when compared with healthy controls.

cDNA was synthesized by template-switch 5'RACE using a primer carrying a 10-nucleotide random unique molecular identifier by which each TCR transcript was tagged. Every sequencing run covered 15-18 subjects and yielded more than 160 million TCR-beta sequences. The RNeasy kit was used to extract total RNA. The KAPA Real-time Library Amplification kit was used to amplify TCR-beta VDJ regions with primers targeting the TCR constant region and the 5'RACE anchor. A first PCR added sample indexes and Illumina adaptors, after which a second PCR increased the library yield. After Ampure bead purification, the TCR product of roughly 650 bp was size-selected on a 2% E-gel SizeSelection system. Before pooling, library quality was assessed on a Bioanalyzer, concentration was determined with Qubit, and library quantification was performed with the Kapa Library Quantification kit. Libraries were sequenced paired-end 2 x 150 bp on an Illumina HiSeq 2500. To increase sequence diversity, roughly 25-31% phiX was spiked into each library pool. The paper's processing steps were these. The UMI-based MiGEC pipeline processed quality-filtered reads and removed over 80% of raw TCR sequences during error correction. IMGT germline references were used for alignment of VDJ genes, and clonotypes were defined by a unique CDR3 amino acid sequence together with V-J genes. VDJtools evaluated clonal expansion, Shannon diversity and CDR3 relatedness (CalcPairwiseDistances, ClusterSamples); CLCbio workbench built phylogenetic trees. A clone was classed as expanded if it had 8 or more unique UMIs, a cutoff based on coefficient-of-variation modelling across technical triplicates. TCRdb reprocessed the public reads (quality trimming at Q25 with fastp, clone calling with MiXCR) and kept in-frame beta chains. Merged by CDR3 protein, the rows form single entries marked with the most common genes and DNA. The V and J calls and clone size are TCRdb's, not the authors'. The sample profile shows tens of thousands of distinct CDR3 sequences; 4.3% of them were found once. The top ten hold around 5.8% of the sample.

The intended sense of this specimen's time point label: longitudinal time-point 3. Unsorted PBMC libraries were generated from 2 million PBMCs stored in RNAlater at -80 °C until RNA extraction. Multiple sclerosis patients were enrolled in a US clinical protocol under which disease progression was evaluated by magnetic resonance imaging. PBMCs were separated from peripheral blood using Ficoll-Hypaque density gradient centrifugation and then cryopreserved in liquid nitrogen. This chain joins TRBV20-1 to TRBJ1-4, with no D gene named confidently. Source material: PBMCs. The TCR was taken from a woman aged 55-75 years with multiple sclerosis. The base sequence is TGCAGTGCTAGAGACGGAACCTATGAAAAACTGTTTTTT. It encodes CSARDGTYEKLFF.